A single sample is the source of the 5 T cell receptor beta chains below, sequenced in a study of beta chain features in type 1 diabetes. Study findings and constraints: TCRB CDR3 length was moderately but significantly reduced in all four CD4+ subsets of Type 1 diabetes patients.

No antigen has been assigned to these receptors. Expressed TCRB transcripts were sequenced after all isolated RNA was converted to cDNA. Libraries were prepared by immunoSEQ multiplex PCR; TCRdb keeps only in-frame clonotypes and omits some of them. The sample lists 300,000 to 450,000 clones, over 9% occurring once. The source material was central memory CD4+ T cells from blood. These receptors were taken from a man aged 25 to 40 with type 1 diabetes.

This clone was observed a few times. The CDR3 is CASSPSSGRSLGNTIYF. The CDR3 DNA follows: TGCGCCAGCAGCCCCTCCTCCGGCCGATCTCTAGGAAACACCATATATTTT. This chain joins TRBV5-1 and TRBJ1-3, with D unresolved. Germline CDR1 reads SGHRS; CDR2 reads YFSETQ. This CDR3 is built from 17 residues. The ends were cut back, 4 bases at V and 4 bases at J, with 21 bases in the middle. Full variable domain (missing parts from reference TRBV5-1 and TRBJ1-3): KAGVTQTPRYLIKTRGQQVTLSCSPISGHRSVSWYQQTPGQGLQFLFEYFSETQRNKGNFPGRFSGRQFSNSRSEMNVSTLELGDSALYLCASSPSSGRSLGNTIYFGEGSWLTVV.

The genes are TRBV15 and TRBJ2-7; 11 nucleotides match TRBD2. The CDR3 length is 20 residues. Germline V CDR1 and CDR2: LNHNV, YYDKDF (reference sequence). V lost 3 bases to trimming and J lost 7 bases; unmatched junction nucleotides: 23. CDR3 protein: CATSSLNRGSGRGPVREQYF. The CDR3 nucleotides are TGTGCCACCAGCAGCCTCAATCGGGGTAGCGGGAGGGGGCCGGTGAGGGAGCAGTACTTC.

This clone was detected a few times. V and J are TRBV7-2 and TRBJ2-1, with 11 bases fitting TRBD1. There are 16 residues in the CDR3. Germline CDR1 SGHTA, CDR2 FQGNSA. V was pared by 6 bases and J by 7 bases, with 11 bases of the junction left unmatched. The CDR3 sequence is CASRPPGQGVRNEQFF. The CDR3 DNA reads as TGTGCCAGCAGACCCCCGGGACAGGGGGTGCGGAATGAGCAGTTCTTC.

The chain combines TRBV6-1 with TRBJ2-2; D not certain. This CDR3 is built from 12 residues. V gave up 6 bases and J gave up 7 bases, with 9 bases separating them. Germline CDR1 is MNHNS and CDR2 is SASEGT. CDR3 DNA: TGTGCCAGCAGGAAAGACGGCGGGGAGCTGTTTTTT. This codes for CASRKDGGELFF.

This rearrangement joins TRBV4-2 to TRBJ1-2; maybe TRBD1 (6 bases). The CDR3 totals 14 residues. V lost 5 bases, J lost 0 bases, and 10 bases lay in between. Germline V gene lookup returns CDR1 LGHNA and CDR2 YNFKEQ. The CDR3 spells CASSEGGPNYGYTF. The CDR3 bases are TGTGCCAGCAGCGAGGGGGGACCTAACTATGGCTACACCTTC.